This T cell receptor beta chain appears in the sequencing data of a study of monozygotic twins with inflammatory bowel disease. The CDR3 covers 15 residues. Germline-derived CDR1 and CDR2 are DFQATT and SNEGSKA (reference sequence). Overall study findings and caveats: Differences in immunosuppressive treatment may have been a source of added variability in patient repertoires.

A word on this clonotype: What it binds is not known.

Template switching introduced UMIs that contain a 6-nucleotide sample barcode. TCRdb reworked the 5' RACE reads into one entry per CDR3 protein, no DNA. There are over 150,000 distinct CDR3 sequences in the sample, with roughly 3% held by the top ten. Blood samples of 2 to 2.5 ml were drawn from every donor. Sequenced: blood. The chain joins TRBV20-1 to TRBJ2-1; the TCRdb call, TRBD2, lacks DNA for checking. The sequence was obtained from a human donor with ulcerative colitis or Crohn's disease, or a healthy co-twin of an affected twin (not recorded which). The CDR3: CSAPNPSLRYNEQFF.